This passage covers 11 T cell receptor beta chains from one sample sequenced in a study of blood T cell repertoires in COVID-19. Data came from immunoSEQ multiplex PCR; TCRdb stores just in-frame clones and leaves some out. Of under 500,000 clones detected, about 85% appear once; the ten largest clones hold almost 2%. The specimen sequenced was PBMCs or T cells enriched from blood (not recorded which). These receptors were obtained from a woman between 18 and 29 years old with acute COVID-19.

The CDR3 loop is CATGLAGEVNEQFF. The CDR3 nucleotides read TGTGCCACCGGACTAGCGGGAGAGGTGAATGAGCAGTTCTTC. The gene calls are TRBV24-1 and TRBJ2-1, with TRBD2 identical over 13 bases. There are 14 residues in the CDR3. Germline assignment: CDR1 KGHDR and CDR2 SFDVKD. J gave up 7 bases and V 9 bases, and 5 bases lay outside the gene matches.

J is TRBJ1-4 and V is TRBV7-2, with 8 bases matching TRBD1. Trimming cost V 3 bases and J 8 bases; bases outside gene matches: 5. The germline gives CDR1 SGHTA, CDR2 FQGNSA. The CDR3 runs to 14 residues. As DNA, the CDR3 is TGTGCCAGCAGCTTCGGACAGGGAATAGAAAAACTGTTTTTT. Protein: CASSFGQGIEKLFF.

The chain joins TRBV5-1 to TRBJ2-4; 14 bases are shared with TRBD2. The CDR3 covers 17 residues. The germline V gene encodes CDR1 SGHRS and CDR2 YFSETQ. The J segment lost 0 bases and the V segment lost 3 bases, leaving 2 bases of the junction unmatched. Here the CDR3 reads CASSWTSGRLAKNIQYF. The CDR3 DNA is TGCGCCAGCAGCTGGACTAGCGGGAGGCTAGCCAAAAACATTCAGTACTTC.

This chain connects TRBV21-1 to TRBJ2-5; TRBD2, as called in the table, went unchecked against the DNA. TRBV21-1 is listed as a pseudogene. The CDR3 is 16 amino acids. The CDR3, as DNA: TGTGCCAGCAGCTCTCCTAAGGAGCGGTTCCAAGAGACCCAGTACTTC. It codes for CASSSPKERFQETQYF.

J is TRBJ2-7 and V is TRBV19, with 7 nucleotides matching TRBD2. The CDR3 sequence is 14 residues long. With 6 bases clipped from V and 6 bases from J, the junction kept 11 bases outside the gene matches. Per germline, CDR1 LNHDA and CDR2 SQIVND (reference sequence). The CDR3 is CASRAETSSIEQYF. The CDR3 DNA reads as TGTGCCAGTAGGGCTGAGACTAGCTCAATCGAGCAGTACTTC.

The chain is built from TRBV10-2 and TRBJ2-3, with 7 bases fitting TRBD1. The CDR3 is 16 amino acids. Germline values: CDR1 WSHSY, CDR2 SAAADI. V was pared by 0 bases and J by 0 bases, with 3 bases of the junction left unmatched. This CDR3 reads CASSESTGYSTDTQYF. The DNA of the CDR3 is TGCGCCAGCAGTGAGTCGACAGGGTATAGCACAGATACGCAGTATTTT.

The chain carries TRBV7-9 and TRBJ1-1; D gene uncertain. Trimming shortened V by 1 base and J by 8 bases, and 14 bases separated the two germline ends. This CDR3 has 14 amino acids. Germline values: CDR1 SEHNR, CDR2 FQNEAQ (reference sequence). The CDR3 nucleotides read TGTGCCAGCAGCTTAGATGGGCTGTACGGCGAAGCTTTCTTT. It translates to CASSLDGLYGEAFF.

The J gene is TRBJ2-7, the V gene TRBV6-5; no clear D. Trimming took 4 bases from V and 3 from J, leaving 10 bases between them. Looked up from germline, CDR1 is MNHEY and CDR2 is SVGAGI. There are 13 residues in the CDR3. CDR3 amino acids: CASSWSLYYEQYF. In nucleotides, the CDR3 is TGTGCCAGCAGTTGGAGCCTATACTACGAGCAGTACTTC.

The V call is TRBV3-1 (or the pseudogene TRBV3-2), the J call TRBJ2-5; D is perhaps TRBD2 (6 bases). Germline V CDR1 and CDR2: LGHDT, YNNKEL (reference sequence). The CDR3 contains 15 residues. Trimming cost V 4 bases and J 5 bases, with 17 bases left between them. Here the CDR3 DNA reads TGTGCCAGCAGCCTGCCTGGAGGGTCTAGGGAGACCCAGTACTTC. Encoded protein: CASSLPGGSRETQYF.

V gene TRBV4-1 combines with J gene TRBJ1-3; perhaps TRBD1 as D (6 bases). Looked up from germline, CDR1 is MGHRA and CDR2 is YSYEKL. V was trimmed by 0 bases and J by 2 bases, leaving 14 bases between them. CDR3 length: 17 residues. The CDR3 loop is CASSQDLFRGTGNTIYF. The CDR3 DNA sequence: TGCGCCAGCAGCCAAGATCTGTTCAGGGGTACTGGAAACACCATATATTTT.

The chain has TRBV3-1 (or the pseudogene TRBV3-2) and TRBJ2-6; 12 bases are a match to TRBD2. Germline values: CDR1 LGHDT, CDR2 YNNKEL (reference sequence). Trimming removed 1 base from V and 0 bases from J; junction bases left unmatched: 7. The CDR3 contains 20 residues. This CDR3 reads CASSQVGTSGWFSGANVLTF. CDR3 nucleotides: TGTGCCAGCAGCCAAGTAGGGACTAGCGGGTGGTTCTCTGGGGCCAACGTCCTGACTTTC.